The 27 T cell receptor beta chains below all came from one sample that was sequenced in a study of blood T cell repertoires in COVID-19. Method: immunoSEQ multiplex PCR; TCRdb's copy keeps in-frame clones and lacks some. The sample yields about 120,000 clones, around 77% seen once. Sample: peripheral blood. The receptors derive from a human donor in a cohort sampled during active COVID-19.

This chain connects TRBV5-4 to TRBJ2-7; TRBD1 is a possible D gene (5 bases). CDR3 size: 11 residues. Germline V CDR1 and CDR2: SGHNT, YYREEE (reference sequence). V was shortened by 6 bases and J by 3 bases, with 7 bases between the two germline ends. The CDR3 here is CASTQGYEQYF. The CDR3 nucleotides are TGTGCCAGCACCCAGGGCTACGAGCAGTACTTC.

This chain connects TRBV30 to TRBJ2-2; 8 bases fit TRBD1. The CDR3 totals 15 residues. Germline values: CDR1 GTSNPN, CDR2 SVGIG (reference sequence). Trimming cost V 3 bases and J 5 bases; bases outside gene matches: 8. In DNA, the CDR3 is TGTGCCTGGAGCCGGACAGGGTTTGAGACCGGGGAGCTGTTTTTT. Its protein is CAWSRTGFETGELFF.

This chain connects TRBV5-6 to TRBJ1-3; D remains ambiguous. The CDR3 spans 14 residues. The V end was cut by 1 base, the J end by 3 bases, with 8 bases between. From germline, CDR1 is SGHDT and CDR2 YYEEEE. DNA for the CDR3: TGTGCCAGCAGCTTGAGAGGGAGTGGAAACACCATATATTTT. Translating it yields CASSLRGSGNTIYF.

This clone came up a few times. CDR3 sequence: CAWSRTGEEETQYF. The CDR3 DNA is TGTGCCTGGAGTAGGACAGGGGAGGAAGAGACCCAGTACTTC. The chain is built from TRBV30 and TRBJ2-5; 9 bases are a match to TRBD1. The CDR3 sequence is 14 residues long. Germline CDR1 and CDR2: GTSNPN and SVGIG (reference sequence). V was pared by 2 bases and J by 3 bases, with 4 bases of the junction left unmatched.

CDR3 loop: CASSLEGVLSNQPQHF. As DNA, the CDR3 is TGCGCCAGCAGCTTGGAGGGGGTTCTAAGCAATCAGCCCCAGCATTTT. The V call is TRBV5-1, the J call TRBJ1-5; the D gene is possibly TRBD1 (6 bases). V lost 0 bases and J lost 1, with 11 bases in between. CDR1 is SGHRS and CDR2 is YFSETQ in the germline V gene. The CDR3 is 16 residues long.

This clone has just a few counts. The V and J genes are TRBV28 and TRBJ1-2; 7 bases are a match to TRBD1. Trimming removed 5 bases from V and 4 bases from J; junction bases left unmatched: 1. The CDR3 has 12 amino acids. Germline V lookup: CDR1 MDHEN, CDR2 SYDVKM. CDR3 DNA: TGTGCCAGCAGTCGGGACAGCTATGGCTACACCTTC. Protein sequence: CASSRDSYGYTF.

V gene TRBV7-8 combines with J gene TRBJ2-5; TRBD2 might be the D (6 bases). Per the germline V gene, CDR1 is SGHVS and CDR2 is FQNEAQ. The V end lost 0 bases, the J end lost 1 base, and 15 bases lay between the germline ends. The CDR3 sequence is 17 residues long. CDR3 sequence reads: CASSLAVGLRSQETQYF. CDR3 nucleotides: TGTGCCAGCAGCTTAGCTGTCGGACTACGGTCCCAAGAGACCCAGTACTTC.

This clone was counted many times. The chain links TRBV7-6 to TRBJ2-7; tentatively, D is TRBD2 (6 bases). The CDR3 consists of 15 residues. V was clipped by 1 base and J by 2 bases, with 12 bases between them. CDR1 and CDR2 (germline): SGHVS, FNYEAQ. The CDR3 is CASSLVASATYEQYF. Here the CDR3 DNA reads TGTGCCAGCAGCTTAGTGGCTAGCGCTACCTACGAGCAGTACTTC.

Written as DNA, the CDR3 is TGTGCCAGCAGTGAAGGACGGGGCTCTGGAAACACCATATATTTT. Residues: CASSEGRGSGNTIYF. The chain links TRBV2 to TRBJ1-3; D is ambiguous. V was cut by 1 base and J by 0 bases, with 7 bases left in between. Germline CDR1 SNHLY, CDR2 FYNNEI. There are 15 residues in the CDR3.

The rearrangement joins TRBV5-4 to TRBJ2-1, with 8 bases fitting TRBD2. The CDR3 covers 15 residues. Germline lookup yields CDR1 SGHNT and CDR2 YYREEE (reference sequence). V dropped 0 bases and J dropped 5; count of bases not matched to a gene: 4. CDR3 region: CASSLVRGVNNEQFF. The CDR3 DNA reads TGTGCCAGCAGCTTGGTGCGGGGGGTAAACAATGAGCAGTTCTTC.

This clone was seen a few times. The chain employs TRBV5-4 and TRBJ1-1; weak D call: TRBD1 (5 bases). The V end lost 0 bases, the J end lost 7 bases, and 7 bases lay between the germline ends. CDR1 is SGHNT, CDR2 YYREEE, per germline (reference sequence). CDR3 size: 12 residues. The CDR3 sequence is CASSLAGGEAFF. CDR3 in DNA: TGTGCCAGCAGCTTGGCCGGGGGTGAAGCTTTCTTT.

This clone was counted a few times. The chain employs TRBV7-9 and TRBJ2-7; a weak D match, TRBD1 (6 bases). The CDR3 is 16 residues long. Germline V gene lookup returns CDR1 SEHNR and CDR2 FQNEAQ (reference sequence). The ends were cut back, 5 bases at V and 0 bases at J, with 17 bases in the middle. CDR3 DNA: TGTGCCAGCAGCGAGGGGGTACGGGCGACCTCCTACGAGCAGTACTTC. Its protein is CASSEGVRATSYEQYF.

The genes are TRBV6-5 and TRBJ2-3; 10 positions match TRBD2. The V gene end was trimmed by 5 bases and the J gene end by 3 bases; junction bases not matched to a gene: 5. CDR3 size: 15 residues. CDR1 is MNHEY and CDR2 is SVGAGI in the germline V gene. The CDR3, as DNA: TGTGCCAGCAGTACACTAGCGGGATTTACAGATACGCAGTATTTT. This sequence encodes CASSTLAGFTDTQYF.

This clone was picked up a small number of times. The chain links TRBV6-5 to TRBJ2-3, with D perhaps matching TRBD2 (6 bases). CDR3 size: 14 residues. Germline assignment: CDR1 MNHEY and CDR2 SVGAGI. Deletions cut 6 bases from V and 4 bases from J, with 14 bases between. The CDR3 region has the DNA TGTGCCAGCAGGACTAGTTTAGCCGCAGATACGCAGTATTTT. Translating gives CASRTSLAADTQYF.

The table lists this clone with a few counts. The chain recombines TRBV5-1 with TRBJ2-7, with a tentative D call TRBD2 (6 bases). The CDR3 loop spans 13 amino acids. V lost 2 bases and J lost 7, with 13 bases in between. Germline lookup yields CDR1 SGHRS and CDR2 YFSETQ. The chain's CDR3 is CASSFRETMEQYF. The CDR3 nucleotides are TGCGCCAGCAGCTTCCGGGAGACAATGGAGCAGTACTTC.

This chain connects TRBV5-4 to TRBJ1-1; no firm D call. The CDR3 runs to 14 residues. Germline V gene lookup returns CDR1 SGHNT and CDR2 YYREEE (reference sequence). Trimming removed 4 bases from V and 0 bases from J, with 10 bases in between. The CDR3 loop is CASSPREVNTEAFF. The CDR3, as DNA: TGTGCCAGCAGCCCCCGGGAAGTGAACACTGAAGCTTTCTTT.

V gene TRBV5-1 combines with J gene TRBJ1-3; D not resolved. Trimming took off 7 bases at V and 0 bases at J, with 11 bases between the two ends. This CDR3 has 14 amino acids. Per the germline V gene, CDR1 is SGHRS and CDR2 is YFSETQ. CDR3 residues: CASSGEYSGNTIYF. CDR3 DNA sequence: TGCGCCAGCTCCGGGGAGTACTCTGGAAACACCATATATTTT.

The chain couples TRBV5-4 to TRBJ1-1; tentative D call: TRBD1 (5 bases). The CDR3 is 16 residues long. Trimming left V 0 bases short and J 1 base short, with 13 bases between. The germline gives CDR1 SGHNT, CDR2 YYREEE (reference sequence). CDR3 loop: CASSLEAGRGNTEAFF. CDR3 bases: TGTGCCAGCAGCTTGGAGGCAGGGCGAGGGAACACTGAAGCTTTCTTT. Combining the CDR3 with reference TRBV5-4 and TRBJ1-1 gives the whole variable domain ETGVTQSPTHLIKTRGQQVTLRCSSQSGHNTVSWYQQALGQGPQFIFQYYREEENGRGNFPPRFSGLQFPNYSSELNVNALELDDSALYLCASSLEAGRGNTEAFFGQGTRLTVV.

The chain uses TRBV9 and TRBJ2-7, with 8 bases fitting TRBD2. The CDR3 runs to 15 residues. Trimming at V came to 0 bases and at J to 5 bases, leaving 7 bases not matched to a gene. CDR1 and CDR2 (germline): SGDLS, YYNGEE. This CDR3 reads CASSVEGTRMHEQYF. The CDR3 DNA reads TGTGCCAGCAGCGTAGAAGGGACTAGGATGCACGAGCAGTACTTC.

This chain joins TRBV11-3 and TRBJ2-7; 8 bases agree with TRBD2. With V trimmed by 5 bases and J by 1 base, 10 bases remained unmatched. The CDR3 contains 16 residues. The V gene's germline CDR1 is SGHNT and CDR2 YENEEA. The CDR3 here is CASSRDLLAASYEQYF. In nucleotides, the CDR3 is TGTGCCAGCAGCCGGGACCTACTAGCGGCATCCTACGAGCAGTACTTC.

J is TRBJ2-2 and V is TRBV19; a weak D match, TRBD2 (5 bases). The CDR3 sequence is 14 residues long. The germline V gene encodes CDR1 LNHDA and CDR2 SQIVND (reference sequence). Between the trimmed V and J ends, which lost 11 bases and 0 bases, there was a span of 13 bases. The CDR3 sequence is CAGGETANTGELFF. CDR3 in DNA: TGTGCCGGAGGAGAGACTGCGAACACCGGGGAGCTGTTTTTT.

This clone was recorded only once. The CDR3 here is CASSVRGLPGVYEQYF. In nucleotides, the CDR3 is TGTGCCAGCAGTGTAAGGGGACTCCCCGGAGTCTACGAGCAGTACTTC. This chain connects TRBV28 to TRBJ2-7, with a weak D call TRBD2 (6 bases). CDR3 length: 16 residues. V lost 5 bases and J 3 bases, leaving 20 bases between the germline ends. Germline V gives CDR1 MDHEN, CDR2 SYDVKM.

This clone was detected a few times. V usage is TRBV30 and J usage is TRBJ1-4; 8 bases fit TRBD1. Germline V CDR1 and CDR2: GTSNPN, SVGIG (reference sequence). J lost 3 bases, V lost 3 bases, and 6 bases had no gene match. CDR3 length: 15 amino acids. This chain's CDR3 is CAWRLHRGANEKLFF. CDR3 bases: TGTGCCTGGAGACTACACAGGGGGGCTAATGAAAAACTGTTTTTT.

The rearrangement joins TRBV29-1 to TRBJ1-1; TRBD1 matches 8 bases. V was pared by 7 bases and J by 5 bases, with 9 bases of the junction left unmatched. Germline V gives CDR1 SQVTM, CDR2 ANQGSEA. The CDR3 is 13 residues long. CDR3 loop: CSARQGFETEAFF. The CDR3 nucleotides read TGCAGCGCCAGACAGGGGTTTGAGACTGAAGCTTTCTTT.

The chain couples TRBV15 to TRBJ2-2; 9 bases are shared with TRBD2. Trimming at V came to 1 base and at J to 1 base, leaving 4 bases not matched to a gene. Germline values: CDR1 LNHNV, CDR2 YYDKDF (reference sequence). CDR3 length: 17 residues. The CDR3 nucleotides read TGTGCCACCAGCAGAGGAAGACTAGCGGAGAACACCGGGGAGCTGTTTTTT. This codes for CATSRGRLAENTGELFF.

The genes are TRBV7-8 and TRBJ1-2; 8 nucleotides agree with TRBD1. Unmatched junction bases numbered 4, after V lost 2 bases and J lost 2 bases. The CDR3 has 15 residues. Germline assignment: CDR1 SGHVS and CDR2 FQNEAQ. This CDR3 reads CASSLWTGTNYGYTF. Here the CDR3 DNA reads TGTGCCAGCAGCTTATGGACAGGGACCAACTATGGCTACACCTTC. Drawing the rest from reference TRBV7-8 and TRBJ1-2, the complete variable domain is GAGVSQSPRYKVAKRGQDVALRCDPISGHVSLFWYQQALGQGPEFLTYFQNEAQLDKSGLPSDRFFAERPEGSVSTLKIQRTQQEDSAVYLCASSLWTGTNYGYTFGSGTRLTVV.

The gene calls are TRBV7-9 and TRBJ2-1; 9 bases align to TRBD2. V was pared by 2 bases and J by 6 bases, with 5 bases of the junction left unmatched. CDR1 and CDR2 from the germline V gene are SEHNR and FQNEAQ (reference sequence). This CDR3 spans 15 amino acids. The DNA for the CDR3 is TGTGCCAGCAGCTTAAGAGTAGCGGGAGTCAATGAGCAGTTCTTC. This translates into CASSLRVAGVNEQFF.